The 30 T cell receptor beta chains in this list originate from one sample, sequenced in a study of cytomegalovirus exposure and HLA in healthy donors. Profiling relied on immunoSEQ multiplex PCR, and the TCRdb table lists in-frame clones only, not all of them. The sample yields 200,000 or so clones, under 95% seen once. Sequences were obtained from PBMCs. All receptors come from a young woman in good health and CMV-seronegative.

The CDR3 protein is CASTEMASGSSSYNEQFF. The CDR3 nucleotides read TGTGCCAGCACCGAGATGGCTAGCGGGAGCAGCTCCTACAATGAGCAGTTCTTC. V usage is TRBV5-4 and J usage is TRBJ2-1; 10 bases are a match to TRBD2. The V gene's germline CDR1 is SGHNT and CDR2 YYREEE (reference sequence). The CDR3 has 18 residues. Trimming removed 6 bases from V and 0 bases from J; junction bases left unmatched: 12.

This chain connects TRBV2 to TRBJ2-7, with D perhaps TRBD1 (5 bases). The germline CDR1 and CDR2 sequences are SNHLY and FYNNEI. This CDR3 has 13 amino acids. V lost 1 base, J lost 7 bases, and 11 bases lay in between. The CDR3 DNA reads TGTGCCAGCAGTGAAGGCAGGGTTTGGGAGCAGTACTTC. Translation gives CASSEGRVWEQYF.

V gene TRBV29-1 combines with J gene TRBJ1-4, with 11 bases fitting TRBD1. Trimming removed 4 bases from V and 4 bases from J; junction bases left unmatched: 5. This CDR3 region has 15 residues. Germline V gene lookup returns CDR1 SQVTM and CDR2 ANQGSEA. Written as DNA, the CDR3 is TGCAGCGTTGGAGGGGGGACAGGGGGTAATGAAAAACTGTTTTTT. This codes for CSVGGGTGGNEKLFF.

The V call is TRBV5-6, the J call TRBJ2-1; 7 bases agree with TRBD2. Per the germline V gene, CDR1 is SGHDT and CDR2 is YYEEEE. Trimming cost V 1 base and J 3 bases; bases outside gene matches: 1. The CDR3 spans 14 residues. CDR3 sequence reads: CASSLKRDYNEQFF. The CDR3, as DNA: TGTGCCAGCAGCTTGAAGCGGGACTACAATGAGCAGTTCTTC.

V gene TRBV29-1 combines with J gene TRBJ2-7; the match to TRBD1 covers 8 bases. CDR1 and CDR2 from the germline V gene are SQVTM and ANQGSEA. The length of the CDR3 is 12 residues. J lost 3 bases, V lost 7 bases, and 5 bases had no gene match. The CDR3 sequence: CSARGQDYEQYF. In nucleotides, the CDR3 is TGCAGCGCACGGGGACAGGACTACGAGCAGTACTTC.

V is TRBV7-2 and J is TRBJ1-1; the D is unclear. Germline values: CDR1 SGHTA, CDR2 FQGNSA. V was shortened by 1 base and J by 3 bases, with 3 bases between the two germline ends. There are 12 residues in the CDR3. Here the CDR3 DNA reads TGTGCCAGCAGCTTAGTCGACACTGAAGCTTTCTTT. Translation gives CASSLVDTEAFF.

This clone was observed a single time. The chain combines TRBV7-3 with TRBJ2-1; 9 bases align to TRBD2. V was pared by 5 bases and J by 9 bases, with 11 bases of the junction left unmatched. Germline lookup yields CDR1 SGHTA and CDR2 FQGTGA. This CDR3 is 15 amino acids long. The CDR3 is CASSPRGSGRGEQFF. The CDR3 DNA reads as TGTGCCAGCAGCCCCCGCGGTAGCGGGAGAGGTGAGCAGTTCTTC.

The V and J genes are TRBV11-2 and TRBJ2-3; 9 positions agree with TRBD1. Germline lookup yields CDR1 SGHAT and CDR2 FQNNGV. The trim removed 3 bases at V and 3 bases at J, leaving 4 bases unmatched. The CDR3 loop spans 15 amino acids. CDR3 residues: CASSLTGGATDTQYF. For the CDR3, the DNA is TGTGCCAGCAGCTTGACAGGGGGGGCGACAGATACGCAGTATTTT. Looking up the rest from reference TRBV11-2 and TRBJ2-3 gives the full variable domain: EAGVAQSPRYKIIEKRQSVAFWCNPISGHATLYWYQQILGQGPKLLIQFQNNGVVDDSQLPKDRFSAERLKGVDSTLKIQPAKLEDSAVYLCASSLTGGATDTQYFGPGTRLTVL.

This clone was found a few times. The chain uses TRBV6-5 and TRBJ1-2; D call uncertain. Germline V gives CDR1 MNHEY, CDR2 SVGAGI. Trimming removed 0 bases from V and 4 bases from J, with 6 bases in between. CDR3 size: 13 residues. DNA of the CDR3: TGTGCCAGCAGTTACTCGTATCGCTATGGCTACACCTTC. Protein sequence: CASSYSYRYGYTF.

V gene TRBV12-2 combines with J gene TRBJ1-3; no DNA check was done on the table's D call, TRBD1. TRBV12-2 is a recognized pseudogene. The CDR3 length is 17 residues. CDR3 bases: TGTGCAAGTCGCTTAGAATCAGGGCCCATTACTGGAAACACCATATATTTT. Protein product: CASRLESGPITGNTIYF.

The rearrangement links TRBV5-1 to TRBJ1-1, with TRBD1 matching over 8 bases. This CDR3 has 13 residues. The V gene's germline CDR1 is SGHRS and CDR2 YFSETQ. Trimming removed 5 bases from V and 1 base from J; junction bases left unmatched: 1. CDR3 protein: CASRGQANTEAFF. CDR3 nucleotide sequence: TGCGCCAGCAGGGGACAGGCGAACACTGAAGCTTTCTTT. Supplemented by reference TRBV5-1 and TRBJ1-1, the full variable domain reads KAGVTQTPRYLIKTRGQQVTLSCSPISGHRSVSWYQQTPGQGLQFLFEYFSETQRNKGNFPGRFSGRQFSNSRSEMNVSTLELGDSALYLCASRGQANTEAFFGQGTRLTVV.

This chain's CDR3 is CASSYGTVNQPQHF. The CDR3 DNA sequence: TGTGCCAGCAGTTACGGGACAGTAAATCAGCCCCAGCATTTT. The chain carries TRBV6-5 and TRBJ1-5; 7 bases fit TRBD1. The trim removed 2 bases at V and 4 bases at J, leaving 2 bases unmatched. This CDR3 spans 14 amino acids. Germline CDR1 and CDR2: MNHEY and SVGAGI.

The chain is built from TRBV11-2 and TRBJ1-2; D is unclear. Germline assignment: CDR1 SGHAT and CDR2 FQNNGV. The CDR3 is 12 residues long. Trimming left V 3 bases short and J 8 bases short, with 10 bases between. The CDR3 loop is CASSLRVSGYTF. The CDR3 DNA sequence: TGTGCCAGCAGCTTGAGGGTATCCGGCTACACCTTC.

The rearrangement joins TRBV2 to TRBJ2-7; TRBD1 is a possible D gene (6 bases). Trimming took off 8 bases at V and 4 bases at J, with 15 bases between the two ends. Germline CDR1 reads SNHLY; CDR2 reads FYNNEI. The CDR3 extends over 13 amino acids. The CDR3, as DNA: TGTGCCAGCTTGGCTAGGACAGCATACGAGCAGTACTTC. It yields the protein CASLARTAYEQYF.

This clone showed up just a few times. This chain connects TRBV7-9 to TRBJ1-3; possible D gene TRBD1, 6 bases. Trimming left V 4 bases short and J 3 bases short, with 10 bases between. The CDR3 loop spans 14 amino acids. Germline V lookup: CDR1 SEHNR, CDR2 FQNEAQ (reference sequence). The CDR3: CASSSTGNGNTIYF. CDR3 bases: TGTGCCAGCAGCTCCACAGGGAATGGAAACACCATATATTTT.

CDR3 nucleotides: TGTGCCAGTAGTACGGGGACTAGCGGGAGTGTCACAGATACGCAGTATTTT. This sequence encodes CASSTGTSGSVTDTQYF. The rearrangement links TRBV19 to TRBJ2-3, with 14 nucleotides matching TRBD2. V lost 4 bases and J lost 2; bases outside the gene matches: 5. This CDR3 comprises 17 residues. Germline CDR1 and CDR2: LNHDA and SQIVND (reference sequence).

The chain couples TRBV11-2 to TRBJ2-3; D remains unclear. Germline assignment: CDR1 SGHAT and CDR2 FQNNGV. V was clipped by 1 base and J by 2 bases, with 7 bases between them. This CDR3 has 14 amino acids. Written as DNA, the CDR3 is TGTGCCAGCAGCTTAGTACAGCTCACAGATACGCAGTATTTT. It is translated as CASSLVQLTDTQYF.

The chain joins TRBV28 to TRBJ2-6; D is possibly TRBD1 (6 bases). CDR3 length equals 15 residues. Per the germline V gene, CDR1 is MDHEN and CDR2 is SYDVKM. Deletions cut 5 bases from V and 11 bases from J, with 19 bases between. As DNA, the CDR3 is TGTGCCAGCAGTCGGGACACAGCTGGCGCCGACGTCCTGACTTTC. It encodes CASSRDTAGADVLTF.

The count of this clone is one. This sequence joins TRBV27 and TRBJ2-5; a weak D match, TRBD1 (6 bases). The tail of the sequence fits TRBJ2-7 better, so the J call may be wrong. The CDR3 is made up of 18 amino acids. Germline-derived CDR1 and CDR2 are MNHEY and SMNVEV (reference sequence). CDR3 coding DNA: TGTGCCACCCCCAGCGCCGCCAGGGACACCATCTACTCCTACGAGCAGTACTTC. Its protein is CATPSAARDTIYSYEQYF.

A single count supports this clone. CDR3 sequence (DNA): TGTGCCAGCAGATTAGGGGTCACGAGTACTGAAGCTTTCTTT. Its translation: CASRLGVTSTEAFF. The gene calls are TRBV5-4 and TRBJ1-1; tentative D call: TRBD1 (5 bases). Germline CDR1 and CDR2: SGHNT and YYREEE (reference sequence). V gave up 5 bases and J gave up 5 bases, with 16 bases separating them. The CDR3 contains 14 residues.

J is TRBJ1-5 and V is TRBV6-1; TRBD1 matches 7 bases. The CDR3 runs to 14 residues. Germline CDR1 is MNHNS and CDR2 is SASEGT. The trim removed 6 bases at V and 2 bases at J, leaving 4 bases unmatched. CDR3 nucleotides: TGTGCCAGCAGAGGGACAGCGGGCAATCAGCCCCAGCATTTT. Translating it yields CASRGTAGNQPQHF.

The chain recombines TRBV9 with TRBJ1-5; no clear D gene. Trimming pared 5 bases from V and 9 bases from J, leaving 12 bases between. Germline CDR1 and CDR2: SGDLS and YYNGEE. This CDR3 comprises 12 residues. The CDR3 reads CASRKTVRPQHF. CDR3 DNA: TGTGCCAGCAGGAAAACAGTTCGGCCCCAGCATTTT.

This clone was counted a few times. The gene calls are TRBV11-2 and TRBJ2-1; 11 bases map to TRBD1. CDR1 is SGHAT and CDR2 is FQNNGV in the germline V gene. This CDR3 comprises 17 residues. With 1 base clipped from V and 3 bases from J, the junction kept 5 bases outside the gene matches. This CDR3 reads CASSLVGQGVYYNEQFF. CDR3 bases: TGTGCCAGCAGCTTAGTGGGACAGGGGGTGTACTACAATGAGCAGTTCTTC.

The chain has TRBV4-1 and TRBJ2-5, with D possibly being TRBD2 (6 bases). Germline V gene data show CDR1 as MGHRA and CDR2 as YSYEKL. The CDR3 runs to 13 residues. Trimming shortened V by 2 bases and J by 5 bases, and 9 bases separated the two germline ends. CDR3: CASSQWGRETQYF. In DNA form, the CDR3 reads TGCGCCAGCAGCCAATGGGGGAGGGAGACCCAGTACTTC.

The rearrangement uses TRBV5-1 and TRBJ2-5, with 9 positions matching TRBD2. Unmatched junction bases numbered 12, after V lost 5 bases and J lost 4 bases. From germline, CDR1 is SGHRS and CDR2 YFSETQ. The CDR3 has 16 amino acids. The DNA for the CDR3 is TGCGCCAGCAGGATCCAAGATAGCGGGAGTGGAGAGACCCAGTACTTC. Translating gives CASRIQDSGSGETQYF.

This rearrangement joins TRBV30 to TRBJ2-3; D ambiguous. CDR1 GTSNPN and CDR2 SVGIG come from the germline V gene (reference sequence). The CDR3 has 13 amino acids. The V gene lost 4 bases and the J gene lost 4 bases, with 12 bases spanning the gap. Here the CDR3 DNA reads TGTGCCTGGAATTCACCCCCGGCAGATACGCAGTATTTT. Its protein product is CAWNSPPADTQYF.

The V call is TRBV11-3, the J call TRBJ1-1; D is possibly TRBD1 (5 bases). Trimming shortened V by 1 base and J by 4 bases, and 13 bases separated the two germline ends. Germline CDR1 reads SGHNT; CDR2 reads YENEEA. The length of the CDR3 is 15 residues. Written as DNA, the CDR3 is TGTGCCAGCAGCTTAGGGCCCCCAGGGTTCACTGAAGCTTTCTTT. Translation gives CASSLGPPGFTEAFF.

The genes are TRBV6-5 and TRBJ2-2; D is ambiguous. The V end lost 2 bases, the J end lost 2 bases, and 9 bases lay between the germline ends. Per germline, CDR1 MNHEY and CDR2 SVGAGI. This CDR3 comprises 15 residues. This CDR3 reads CASSYMAENTGELFF. CDR3 in DNA: TGTGCCAGCAGTTACATGGCGGAAAACACCGGGGAGCTGTTTTTT.

The chain links TRBV9 to TRBJ2-7; D may be TRBD2 (5 bases). CDR3 length: 15 amino acids. CDR1 is SGDLS and CDR2 is YYNGEE in the germline V gene. Trimming pared 0 bases from V and 3 bases from J, leaving 13 bases between. The CDR3 is CASSVATGSGYEQYF. The CDR3 nucleotides read TGTGCCAGCAGCGTAGCCACGGGGTCGGGCTACGAGCAGTACTTC.

This clone showed up just once. The V call is TRBV19, the J call TRBJ2-1; 14 bases are a match to TRBD2. There are 17 residues in the CDR3. J was trimmed by 2 bases and V by 1 base; bases with no gene match: 1. CDR1 is LNHDA and CDR2 is SQIVND in the germline V gene (reference sequence). This CDR3 reads CASSIAGLAGAYNEQFF. The CDR3 DNA sequence: TGTGCCAGTAGTATAGCGGGACTAGCGGGAGCCTACAATGAGCAGTTCTTC.